This T cell receptor beta chain derives from a study of cytomegalovirus exposure and HLA in healthy donors. The germline V gene encodes CDR1 MNHEY and CDR2 SVGAGI. CDR3 length: 14 residues. V lost 2 bases to trimming and J lost 0 bases, with 7 bases between them. PCR primers comprised 60 Vbeta and 13 Jbeta primers. Sequenced by immunoSEQ multiplex PCR; TCRdb stores in-frame clones only, minus some. The table has over 95,000 clones, about 70% seen once. This receptor was obtained from a human donor in good health. The sample taken for sequencing was PBMCs. The gene calls are TRBV6-5 and TRBJ1-2; D is uncertain. The CDR3 loop reads CASSYRGTNYGYTF. The DNA for the CDR3 is TGTGCCAGCAGTTACCGCGGGACTAACTATGGCTACACCTTC.